This TCR beta chain appears in the sequencing data of a study of cytomegalovirus exposure and HLA in healthy donors. Each donor's status was that of a healthy bone marrow donor. The PCR ran on 60 Vbeta and 13 Jbeta primers. Sequenced by immunoSEQ multiplex PCR; TCRdb stores in-frame clones only, minus some. The table lists approximately 140,000 clones, 79% of them singletons. The specimen sequenced was PBMCs. The sequence came from a man between 18 and 29 years old in good health and CMV-seronegative.

The CDR3 DNA sequence: TGTGCCTGGAGCCTCCGGAGTCAGCCCCAGCATTTT. Translating it yields CAWSLRSQPQHF. The chain employs TRBV30 and TRBJ1-5; no firm D call. Germline loops: CDR1 GTSNPN, CDR2 SVGIG (reference sequence). CDR3 length: 12 residues. The V and J ends lost 3 bases and 6 bases respectively, with 9 bases between them.